The TCR beta chain described here comes from a study of cytotoxic CD8 clonotypes in ibrutinib-treated CLL. About the research overall: Mean values per sample were 255,043 productive templates and 75,000 to 100,000 productive rearrangements.

This clone was found a few times. Mismatch with germline at one junction end may stem from a read error. The germline V gene encodes CDR1 MDHEN and CDR2 SYDVKM. CDR3 size: 13 residues. Data came from immunoSEQ multiplex PCR; TCRdb stores just in-frame clones and leaves some out. The data hold roughly 150,000 clones, with 70% to 85% observed a single time. The sample was PBMCs, taken after 12 months of ibrutinib treatment. The chain combines TRBV28 with TRBJ2-7, with a possible D match to TRBD2 (5 bases). This receptor was obtained from a human donor with chronic lymphocytic leukemia. The CDR3 loop reads CACRSSGNYEQYF. In nucleotides, the CDR3 is TGTGCCTGCAGGAGCAGCGGAAACTACGAGCAGTACTTC.